A single sample is the source of the 21 T cell receptor beta chains below, sequenced in a study of response to subunit inactivated influenza vaccine. TCRdb re-called the RT-PCR reads with MiXCR, one entry per CDR3 protein. This table holds 500,000 to 550,000 distinct CDR3 sequences, about 7.2% found once. Sequencing was performed on PBMCs from blood, taken around 25 months after vaccination. Every receptor here comes from a man aged 50 to 69 who received an inactivated influenza vaccine.

This clonotype was seen a handful of times. V usage is TRBV3-1 and J usage is TRBJ2-7; 7 positions match TRBD1. J lost 3 bases, V lost 4 bases, and 6 bases had no gene match. The CDR3 sequence is 14 residues long. Looked up from germline, CDR1 is LGHDT and CDR2 is YNNKEL (reference sequence). CDR3 amino acids: CASSPRQGIYEQYF. DNA for the CDR3: TGTGCCAGCAGCCCGAGACAGGGAATCTACGAGCAGTACTTC.

This clonotype has just a few counts. The chain couples TRBV4-3 to TRBJ1-2; 7 positions agree with TRBD1. The trim removed 0 bases at V and 2 bases at J, leaving 9 bases unmatched. In germline, CDR1 is LGHNA, CDR2 YSLEER. The CDR3 spans 17 residues. The CDR3 protein is CASSQERGTEFNYGYTF. CDR3 DNA: TGCGCCAGCAGCCAAGAACGTGGGACAGAATTCAACTATGGCTACACCTTC.

The chain employs TRBV20-1 and TRBJ1-1; 9 bases are a match to TRBD1. The CDR3 has 14 residues. Germline-derived CDR1 and CDR2 are DFQATT and SNEGSKA (reference sequence). V dropped 1 base and J dropped 5; count of bases not matched to a gene: 5. CDR3 residues: CSARGDRVRTEAFF. The CDR3, as DNA: TGCAGTGCTAGAGGGGACAGGGTGAGGACTGAAGCTTTCTTT.

This clonotype was seen at least ten times. V is TRBV7-9 and J is TRBJ2-7; TRBD1 matches at 10 bases. V lost 3 bases to trimming and J lost 4 bases; unmatched junction nucleotides: 3. The CDR3 has 14 amino acids. Looked up from germline, CDR1 is SEHNR and CDR2 is FQNEAQ (reference sequence). In nucleotides, the CDR3 is TGTGCCAGCAGCTTGGGACAGGGGATATACGAGCAGTACTTC. This encodes CASSLGQGIYEQYF. Full variable domain (missing parts from reference TRBV7-9 and TRBJ2-7): DTGVSQNPRHKITKRGQNVTFRCDPISEHNRLYWYRQTLGQGPEFLTYFQNEAQLEKSRLLSDRFSAERPKGSFSTLEIQRTEQGDSAMYLCASSLGQGIYEQYFGPGTRLTVT.

The V and J genes are TRBV9 and TRBJ2-7, with 10 bases lining up with TRBD2. In germline, CDR1 is SGDLS, CDR2 YYNGEE. Losses at the gene ends were 0 bases for V and 5 bases for J; bases not matched to a gene: 8. The CDR3 loop spans 16 amino acids. The CDR3 DNA reads as TGTGCCAGCAGCGTAGGGCCTAGCGGGAGTAGCGACGAGCAGTACTTC. This encodes CASSVGPSGSSDEQYF.

This chain links TRBV6-2 or TRBV6-3 with TRBJ1-5; D not resolved. The germline V gene encodes CDR1 MNHEY and CDR2 SVGEGT. This CDR3 has 12 amino acids. V was clipped by 8 bases and J by 5 bases, with 10 bases between them. As DNA, the CDR3 is TGTGCCAGCCGGGTGGGGTATCAGCCCCAGCATTTT. This translates into CASRVGYQPQHF.

The table lists this clonotype with many counts. V usage is TRBV5-1 and J usage is TRBJ1-4; no definite D call. V lost 0 bases, J lost 2 bases, and 8 bases lay in between. There are 15 residues in the CDR3. From germline, CDR1 is SGHRS and CDR2 YFSETQ. CDR3 coding DNA: TGCGCCAGCAGCTTGGTCCAGGCCACTAATGAAAAACTGTTTTTT. This translates into CASSLVQATNEKLFF.

The chain combines TRBV25-1 with TRBJ1-4, with TRBD1 as a possible D gene (6 bases). V was pared by 3 bases and J by 0 bases, with 14 bases between. The CDR3 has 17 amino acids. The germline CDR1 and CDR2 sequences are MGHDK and SYGVNS. CDR3 loop: CASSDPKQGATNEKLFF. The CDR3 DNA follows: TGTGCCAGCAGTGATCCTAAACAGGGCGCAACTAATGAAAAACTGTTTTTT.

The chain carries TRBV2 and TRBJ2-2, with TRBD2 matching 7 bases. Unmatched junction bases numbered 8, after V lost 6 bases and J lost 4 bases. The germline CDR1 and CDR2 sequences are SNHLY and FYNNEI. The CDR3 spans 15 residues. The CDR3 DNA follows: TGTGCCAGCAGAACCGGGACTACCGCCACCGGGGAGCTGTTTTTT. Its protein is CASRTGTTATGELFF.

This clonotype was seen at least ten times. The chain is built from TRBV6-5 and TRBJ2-3; no clear D. Trimming stripped 8 bases from V and 3 bases from J, with 6 bases between. There are 11 residues in the CDR3. From germline, CDR1 is MNHEY and CDR2 SVGAGI. CDR3 in DNA: TGTGCCAGCGGTATGACAGATACGCAGTATTTT. Amino acid sequence: CASGMTDTQYF.

This chain connects TRBV27 to TRBJ2-5; 11 nucleotides line up with TRBD1. Germline CDR1 MNHEY, CDR2 SMNVEV (reference sequence). The CDR3 spans 17 residues. J lost 5 bases, V lost 6 bases, and 14 bases had no gene match. CDR3 sequence (DNA): TGTGCCAGCAGGAGAAGGGGACAGGGGGATTTTAAGGAGACCCAGTACTTC. It specifies CASRRRGQGDFKETQYF.

This chain joins TRBV7-8 and TRBJ1-5; a possible D gene is TRBD1 (6 bases). V was shortened by 4 bases and J by 0 bases, with 13 bases between the two germline ends. Germline V gene data show CDR1 as SGHVS and CDR2 as FQNEAQ. This CDR3 is built from 16 residues. The CDR3 sequence is CASSSQGSYSNQPQHF. The CDR3 DNA is TGTGCCAGCAGCTCACAGGGCTCTTATAGCAATCAGCCCCAGCATTTT.

In this sample, this clonotype turned up a few times. The V call is TRBV3-1, the J call TRBJ2-2; no clear D. V lost 0 bases and J 7 bases, leaving 3 bases between the germline ends. This CDR3 spans 12 amino acids. Germline V gene sequence: CDR1 LGHDT, CDR2 YNNKEL (reference sequence). The CDR3 reads CASSQESGELFF. The CDR3 DNA reads TGTGCCAGCAGCCAAGAAAGCGGGGAGCTGTTTTTT.

The chain links TRBV5-6 to TRBJ2-7, with no clear D. Between the trimmed V and J ends, which lost 1 base and 1 base, there was a span of 9 bases. CDR1 and CDR2 (germline): SGHDT, YYEEEE. The CDR3 consists of 14 residues. CDR3 in amino acids: CASSLYARSYEQYF. The CDR3 DNA follows: TGTGCCAGCAGCTTGTATGCCAGGTCCTACGAGCAGTACTTC.

Many counts were recorded for this clonotype. V is TRBV28 and J is TRBJ2-2, with a tentative D call TRBD1 (5 bases). Germline V lookup: CDR1 MDHEN, CDR2 SYDVKM. This CDR3 region has 14 residues. Deletions cut 8 bases from V and 5 bases from J, with 15 bases between. CDR3 coding DNA: TGTGCCAGCCTTGACAGCCACGCTACCGGGGAGCTGTTTTTT. It translates to CASLDSHATGELFF.

This clonotype has ten or more counts. This chain joins TRBV12-3 or TRBV12-4 and TRBJ1-2; D is possibly TRBD1 (6 bases). Trimming removed 4 bases from V and 6 bases from J, with 12 bases in between. The CDR3 has 13 amino acids. DNA of the CDR3: TGTGCCAGCAGTTCGCGGAGGGACAATGGCTACACCTTC. Its translation: CASSSRRDNGYTF.

The table lists this clonotype with a few counts. The gene calls are TRBV4-1 and TRBJ2-5; D may be TRBD2 (7 bases). V shed 4 bases and J shed 3 bases, with 24 bases lying between them. The CDR3 contains 18 residues. Germline V gene data show CDR1 as MGHRA and CDR2 as YSYEKL. CDR3 bases: TGCGCCAGCAGCCTTTATATATTAGGGGGGAGGGAAAAAGAGACCCAGTACTTC. Translated, it gives CASSLYILGGREKETQYF.

The J gene is TRBJ2-7, the V gene TRBV7-2, with 9 bases aligning to TRBD2. CDR3 length: 15 residues. V shed 0 bases, J shed 2 bases, and the junction held 2 bases outside the gene matches. Germline CDR1 SGHTA, CDR2 FQGNSA. CDR3 nucleotide sequence: TGTGCCAGCAGCTTAGCGTCTAGCGGGACCTACGAGCAGTACTTC. Protein product: CASSLASSGTYEQYF. Filled out from reference TRBV7-2 and TRBJ2-7, the complete variable domain reads GAGVSQSPSNKVTEKGKDVELRCDPISGHTALYWYRQSLGQGLEFLIYFQGNSAPDKSGLPSDRFSAERTGGSVSTLTIQRTQQEDSAVYLCASSLASSGTYEQYFGPGTRLTVT.

This clonotype was seen ten or more times. This chain links TRBV5-1 with TRBJ2-3, with 11 positions matching TRBD2. J lost 5 bases, V lost 3 bases, and 8 bases had no gene match. The CDR3 contains 16 residues. Looked up from germline, CDR1 is SGHRS and CDR2 is YFSETQ. The CDR3 region has the DNA TGCGCCAGCAGCTCGAGACTAGCGGGGAGACTAGATACGCAGTATTTT. This gives the protein CASSSRLAGRLDTQYF.

CDR3 nucleotide sequence: TGTGCCAGCAGCGGGGGGGAACGTTCACCCCTCCACTTT. It yields the protein CASSGGERSPLHF. The chain uses TRBV9 and TRBJ1-6; D is perhaps TRBD1 (5 bases). The CDR3 runs 13 residues. Trimming removed 3 bases at V and 9 bases at J, with 10 bases between. Per germline, CDR1 SGDLS and CDR2 YYNGEE. Based on the CDR3 plus reference TRBV9 and TRBJ1-6, the full variable domain is DSGVTQTPKHLITATGQRVTLRCSPRSGDLSVYWYQQSLDQGLQFLIQYYNGEERAKGNILERFSAQQFPDLHSELNLSSLELGDSALYFCASSGGERSPLHFGNGTRLTVT.

This clonotype has ten or more counts. The rearrangement joins TRBV28 to TRBJ2-1; possibly TRBD1 for D (5 bases). The germline V and J ends were trimmed by 10 bases and 4 bases, with 14 bases remaining between them. Germline CDR1 is MDHEN and CDR2 is SYDVKM. CDR3 length: 13 amino acids. CDR3 DNA: TGTGCCACCTATAGACAGTATTACAATGAGCAGTTCTTC. As protein: CATYRQYYNEQFF. Using reference TRBV28 and TRBJ2-1 for the parts outside the CDR3, the full variable domain is DVKVTQSSRYLVKRTGEKVFLECVQDMDHENMFWYRQDPGLGLRLIYFSYDVKMKEKGDIPEGYSVSREKKERFSLILESASTNQTSMYLCATYRQYYNEQFFGPGTRLTVL.